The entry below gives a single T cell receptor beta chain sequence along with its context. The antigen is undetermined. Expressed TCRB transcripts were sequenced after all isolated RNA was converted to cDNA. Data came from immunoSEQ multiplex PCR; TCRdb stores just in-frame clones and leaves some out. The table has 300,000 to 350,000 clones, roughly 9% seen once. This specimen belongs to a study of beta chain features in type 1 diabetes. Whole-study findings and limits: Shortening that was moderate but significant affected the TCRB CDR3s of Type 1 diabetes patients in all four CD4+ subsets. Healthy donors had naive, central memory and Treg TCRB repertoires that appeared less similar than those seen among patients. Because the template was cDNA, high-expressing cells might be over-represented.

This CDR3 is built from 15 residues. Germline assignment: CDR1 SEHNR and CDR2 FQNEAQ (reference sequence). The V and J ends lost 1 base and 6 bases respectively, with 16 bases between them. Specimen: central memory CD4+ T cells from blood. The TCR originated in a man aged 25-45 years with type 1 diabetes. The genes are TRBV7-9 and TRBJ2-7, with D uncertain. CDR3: CASSLVPNTLGEQYF. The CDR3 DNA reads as TGTGCCAGCAGCTTAGTGCCTAATACGCTTGGCGAGCAGTACTTC.